Shown below are 5 T cell receptor beta chains from a single sample sequenced in a study of shared clonotypes between healthy human individuals. Repertoires were generated with immunoSEQ multiplex PCR, while TCRdb's copy carries only in-frame clones and drops some. The sample records some 2.4 million clones, approximately 93% being singletons. Sequencing input: naive CD4+ T cells from PBMCs. The sample's subset: CD45RA+ positively selected. The receptors here all came from a man younger than 30 in good health. Some clones in this sample may be carry-over from other donors' samples.

The chain uses TRBV7-9 and TRBJ2-5, with D unclear. The end of the DNA aligns better with TRBJ2-7, so the J call may be wrong. The CDR3 sequence is 14 residues long. Germline assignment: CDR1 SEHNR and CDR2 FQNEAQ (reference sequence). CDR3 in amino acids: CASSLAASSYEQYF. The CDR3 DNA reads TGTGCCAGCAGCTTAGCAGCTTCCTCCTACGAGCAGTACTTC.

The chain joins TRBV4-2 to TRBJ2-1; 10 positions agree with TRBD2. CDR1 and CDR2 (germline): LGHNA, YNFKEQ. V was pared by 4 bases and J by 9 bases, with 12 bases of the junction left unmatched. The CDR3 totals 16 residues. The CDR3 DNA sequence: TGTGCCAGCAGCCCCATGAGAGCGGGAGGGATTGGTGAGCAGTTCTTC. As protein: CASSPMRAGGIGEQFF.

The chain joins TRBV28 to TRBJ2-1; tentative D call: TRBD1 (6 bases). The CDR3 has 15 residues. V was trimmed by 7 bases and J by 1 base, leaving 14 bases between them. Germline V gene data show CDR1 as MDHEN and CDR2 as SYDVKM. CDR3 residues: CASNTRQVSYNEQFF. CDR3 nucleotides: TGTGCCAGCAACACGCGACAGGTATCCTACAATGAGCAGTTCTTC.

The rearrangement uses TRBV9 and TRBJ2-1, with TRBD1 as a possible D gene (5 bases). CDR3 length: 15 residues. Germline V gene lookup returns CDR1 SGDLS and CDR2 YYNGEE. The V end was cut by 0 bases, the J end by 1 base, with 8 bases between. DNA for the CDR3: TGTGCCAGCAGCGTAGCCCAGGGTTCCTACAATGAGCAGTTCTTC. Translated: CASSVAQGSYNEQFF.

This clone was seen just once. The gene calls are TRBV14 and TRBJ2-1; no firm D call. The V gene's germline CDR1 is SGHDN and CDR2 FVKESK. The CDR3 has 13 residues. V lost 0 bases and J lost 4, with 4 bases in between. CDR3 amino acids: CASSQDPYNEQFF. The CDR3 coding sequence is TGTGCCAGCAGCCAAGATCCGTACAATGAGCAGTTCTTC.